One sample yielded the 10 T cell receptor beta chains listed below, sequenced in a study of shared clonotypes between healthy human individuals. Assay used: immunoSEQ multiplex PCR; TCRdb lists only in-frame clones, some missing. The sample yields 450,000 to 550,000 clones, approximately 85% seen once. Sequencing was carried out using PBMCs. These receptors were obtained from a woman between 35 and 50 years old in good health. Some clones in this sample may be carry-over from other donors' samples.

This chain joins TRBV18 and TRBJ1-1; tentatively, D is TRBD1 (5 bases). The CDR3 covers 17 residues. The germline V and J ends were trimmed by 0 bases and 5 bases, with 19 bases remaining between them. CDR1 and CDR2 from the germline V gene are KGHSH and LQKENI. Written as DNA, the CDR3 is TGTGCCAGCTCACCACCGAATTGGCAGGGCAGGGCAACTGAAGCTTTCTTT. It yields the protein CASSPPNWQGRATEAFF.

This chain joins TRBV5-1 and TRBJ1-2; D is unclear. The CDR3 is made up of 14 amino acids. CDR1 is SGHRS and CDR2 is YFSETQ in the germline V gene. The germline V and J ends were trimmed by 0 bases and 5 bases, with 11 bases remaining between them. The CDR3 protein is CASSLEAAQYGYTF. The CDR3 DNA reads TGCGCCAGCAGCTTGGAGGCGGCCCAGTATGGCTACACCTTC.

The CDR3 coding sequence is TGTGCCAGCAGCGTGGGGAGAAACAGGGCATCTGAGCAGTTCTTC. Amino acid sequence: CASSVGRNRASEQFF. V usage is TRBV11-2 and J usage is TRBJ2-1; D is possibly TRBD1 (6 bases). The germline CDR1 and CDR2 sequences are SGHAT and FQNNGV. V lost 5 bases, J lost 9 bases, and 20 bases lay in between. The CDR3 covers 15 residues.

The chain combines TRBV7-9 with TRBJ2-1; tentatively, D is TRBD1 or TRBD2 (5 bases each). The CDR3 runs to 14 residues. V was clipped by 4 bases and J by 4 bases, with 11 bases between them. The germline gives CDR1 SEHNR, CDR2 FQNEAQ (reference sequence). The CDR3 sequence: CASSSRDLYNEQFF. CDR3 sequence (DNA): TGTGCCAGCAGCTCCCGGGACCTTTACAATGAGCAGTTCTTC.

The rearrangement links TRBV2 to TRBJ2-5, with D perhaps matching TRBD2 (6 bases). V was shortened by 6 bases and J by 2 bases, with 13 bases between the two germline ends. Germline V lookup: CDR1 SNHLY, CDR2 FYNNEI. The CDR3 extends over 14 amino acids. The CDR3 is CASRRIADQETQYF. In DNA, the CDR3 is TGTGCCAGCAGGAGGATAGCGGATCAAGAGACCCAGTACTTC.

This clone has just a few counts. The chain recombines TRBV19 with TRBJ2-7; TRBD1 matches 9 bases. Germline loops: CDR1 LNHDA, CDR2 SQIVND (reference sequence). The J segment lost 0 bases and the V segment lost 6 bases, leaving 12 bases of the junction unmatched. The CDR3 sequence is 17 residues long. The CDR3 region has the DNA TGTGCCAGTAGCCTCCTGCCGGGACAGGGAAGCTCCTACGAGCAGTACTTC. This sequence encodes CASSLLPGQGSSYEQYF.

This clone was recorded at least ten times. This chain connects TRBV7-3 to TRBJ1-4, with TRBD1 matching 9 bases. Germline V lookup: CDR1 SGHTA, CDR2 FQGTGA. The length of the CDR3 is 14 residues. Unmatched junction bases numbered 6, after V lost 5 bases and J lost 8 bases. This CDR3 is CASSPRTGEEKLFF. CDR3 coding DNA: TGTGCCAGCAGCCCCCGGACAGGGGAGGAAAAACTGTTTTTT.

The chain couples TRBV10-3 to TRBJ2-5, with TRBD1 matching over 8 bases. Germline V gives CDR1 ENHRY, CDR2 SYGVKD. J lost 1 base, V lost 2 bases, and 15 bases had no gene match. CDR3 length: 19 residues. CDR3: CAISERTGKVKGPQETQYF. DNA for the CDR3: TGTGCCATCAGTGAGAGGACAGGGAAAGTGAAGGGGCCCCAAGAGACCCAGTACTTC.

The chain recombines TRBV27 with TRBJ2-7, with D perhaps TRBD2 (5 bases). This CDR3 is built from 12 residues. V lost 7 bases to trimming and J lost 4 bases, with 11 bases between them. Germline values: CDR1 MNHEY, CDR2 SMNVEV (reference sequence). CDR3 amino acids: CASTPSGYEQYF. The CDR3 nucleotides read TGTGCCAGCACACCATCGGGGTACGAGCAGTACTTC.

The V gene is TRBV5-1, the J gene TRBJ2-7, with TRBD2 matching 7 bases. This CDR3 region has 14 residues. Germline CDR1 SGHRS, CDR2 YFSETQ. Trimming at V came to 4 bases and at J to 4 bases, leaving 8 bases not matched to a gene. CDR3 nucleotide sequence: TGCGCCAGCAGCGTTAGAGCGGGGTCTTACGAGCAGTACTTC. Residues: CASSVRAGSYEQYF.